Below, 31 T cell receptor beta chains from the same sample are listed, as sequenced in a study of blood T cell repertoires in COVID-19. Measured with immunoSEQ multiplex PCR; TCRdb has only the in-frame clones, and not every one. The sample records 300,000 or so clones, roughly nine tenths being singletons. Sequencing input: PBMCs or T cells enriched from blood (not recorded which). The receptors come from a man between 60 and 75 years old who had recovered from COVID-19.

This clone has a handful of counts. V is TRBV7-3 and J is TRBJ2-2, with TRBD2 identical over 9 bases. The length of the CDR3 is 17 residues. Trimming took 2 bases from V and 6 from J; bases not matched to a gene: 10. Germline CDR1 and CDR2: SGHTA and FQGTGA. The CDR3 is CASSLLIPGLASGELFF. DNA for the CDR3: TGTGCCAGCAGCTTACTAATACCGGGACTAGCATCCGGGGAGCTGTTTTTT. Looking up the rest from reference TRBV7-3 and TRBJ2-2 gives the full variable domain: GAGVSQTPSNKVTEKGKYVELRCDPISGHTALYWYRQSLGQGPEFLIYFQGTGAADDSGLPNDRFFAVRPEGSVSTLKIQRTERGDSAVYLCASSLLIPGLASGELFFGEGSRLTVL.

This clone appeared a single time. V usage is TRBV18 and J usage is TRBJ2-2; D unresolved. The CDR3 is 15 residues long. Per the germline V gene, CDR1 is KGHSH and CDR2 is LQKENI. Between the trimmed V and J ends, which lost 0 bases and 1 base, there was a span of 6 bases. DNA for the CDR3: TGTGCCAGCTCACCACCGGCTAGGAACACCGGGGAGCTGTTTTTT. Its protein product is CASSPPARNTGELFF.

The count of this clone is one. The chain links TRBV7-9 to TRBJ1-5; possibly TRBD1 for D (6 bases). CDR1 SEHNR and CDR2 FQNEAQ come from the germline V gene (reference sequence). The CDR3 has 15 residues. V dropped 5 bases and J dropped 4 bases, with 15 bases sitting between them. CDR3 DNA: TGTGCCAGCAGCCCTCTGGACGGGACAAATCAGCCCCAGCATTTT. Its translation: CASSPLDGTNQPQHF.

The chain joins TRBV25-1 to TRBJ2-2, with TRBD1 matching over 8 bases. CDR1 and CDR2 from the germline V gene are MGHDK and SYGVNS. V was pared by 4 bases and J by 7 bases, with 8 bases of the junction left unmatched. CDR3 length: 15 amino acids. CDR3 loop: CASSAGRGLGGELFF. In DNA, the CDR3 is TGTGCCAGCAGTGCGGGCAGGGGGCTGGGCGGGGAGCTGTTTTTT.

J is TRBJ1-1 and V is TRBV12-3 or TRBV12-4, with a tentative D call TRBD1 (5 bases). The length of the CDR3 is 12 residues. The V end was cut by 3 bases, the J end by 7 bases, with 9 bases between. As DNA, the CDR3 is TGTGCCAGCAGTTTCAGGGTAAATGAAGCTTTCTTT. Residues: CASSFRVNEAFF.

The gene calls are TRBV5-1 and TRBJ1-1; possible D gene TRBD1, 5 bases. With 7 bases removed from V and 1 base from J, the gap between germline ends came to 17 bases. The CDR3 runs 15 residues. Germline V gives CDR1 SGHRS, CDR2 YFSETQ. This CDR3 is CASHRSSQANTEAFF. The DNA for the CDR3 is TGCGCCAGCCACCGCTCTTCACAGGCGAACACTGAAGCTTTCTTT.

The rearrangement links TRBV29-1 to TRBJ2-5; TRBD1 might be the D (6 bases). Deletions cut 7 bases from V and 5 bases from J, with 14 bases between. Germline CDR1 and CDR2: SQVTM and ANQGSEA. This CDR3 has 12 amino acids. The CDR3 DNA follows: TGCAGCGGAACAGGGTCTGACGAGACCCAGTACTTC. It translates to CSGTGSDETQYF.

The V gene is TRBV30, the J gene TRBJ1-1; tentatively, D is TRBD1 (6 bases). In germline, CDR1 is GTSNPN, CDR2 SVGIG (reference sequence). Trimming pared 0 bases from V and 3 bases from J, leaving 8 bases between. This CDR3 has 13 amino acids. CDR3 sequence reads: CAWSVGGDTEAFF. In nucleotides, the CDR3 is TGTGCCTGGAGTGTTGGGGGCGACACTGAAGCTTTCTTT.

This clone was picked up a small number of times. The V gene is TRBV4-1, the J gene TRBJ1-2, with 9 bases lining up with TRBD1. Per the germline V gene, CDR1 is MGHRA and CDR2 is YSYEKL. The ends lost 5 bases at V and 3 bases at J; junction bases unmatched: 10. The CDR3 runs to 16 residues. CDR3 protein: CASSSRRGQGDYGYTF. CDR3 DNA sequence: TGCGCCAGCAGCTCAAGGAGGGGACAGGGAGACTATGGCTACACCTTC.

The DNA of the CDR3 is TGTGCCAGCAGCTCGATTGACAGGGGGAGCGGCTACACCTTC. Its protein is CASSSIDRGSGYTF. The V gene is TRBV5-6, the J gene TRBJ1-2, with TRBD1 identical over 9 bases. The CDR3 runs to 14 residues. J lost 8 bases, V lost 3 bases, and 8 bases had no gene match. Per the germline V gene, CDR1 is SGHDT and CDR2 is YYEEEE.

The rearrangement links TRBV5-5 to TRBJ1-4, with D unclear. Trimming removed 3 bases from V and 2 bases from J, with 11 bases in between. The CDR3 is made up of 15 amino acids. Germline V lookup: CDR1 SGHKS, CDR2 YYEKEE (reference sequence). The CDR3 reads CASSSSGITNEKLFF. As DNA, the CDR3 is TGTGCCAGCAGCTCGTCCGGGATTACTAATGAAAAACTGTTTTTT.

The CDR3 loop is CASSSGTPNTEAFF. In DNA, the CDR3 is TGCGCCAGCAGCTCCGGGACACCGAACACTGAAGCTTTCTTT. This chain links TRBV5-1 with TRBJ1-1, with D possibly being TRBD1 (6 bases). Germline CDR1 SGHRS, CDR2 YFSETQ. Trimming shortened V by 3 bases and J by 1 base, and 10 bases separated the two germline ends. This CDR3 contains 14 residues.

The rearrangement joins TRBV6-1 to TRBJ2-5, with D uncertain. Trimming took off 2 bases at V and 1 base at J, with 5 bases between the two ends. The V gene's germline CDR1 is MNHNS and CDR2 SASEGT. The CDR3 spans 13 residues. The CDR3, as DNA: TGTGCCAGCAGTGAACACACCCAAGAGACCCAGTACTTC. Protein: CASSEHTQETQYF.

The rearrangement links TRBV14 to TRBJ2-7, with D possibly matching TRBD1 (6 bases). CDR3 size: 15 residues. V lost 2 bases to trimming and J lost 6 bases, with 17 bases between them. The germline V gene encodes CDR1 SGHDN and CDR2 FVKESK. Here the CDR3 DNA reads TGTGCCAGCAGCCAATCGATCAGGGGTCTCTCCGAGCAGTACTTC. It codes for CASSQSIRGLSEQYF.

The genes are TRBV4-1 and TRBJ2-7; 10 bases are a match to TRBD1. The CDR3 contains 22 residues. CDR1 and CDR2 from the germline V gene are MGHRA and YSYEKL. With 4 bases clipped from V and 2 bases from J, the junction kept 26 bases outside the gene matches. The chain's CDR3 is CASSPERGGDRGIDFKPYEQYF. The CDR3 nucleotides read TGCGCCAGCAGCCCGGAAAGGGGGGGGGACAGGGGTATAGATTTTAAGCCCTACGAGCAGTACTTC.

The chain employs TRBV19 and TRBJ1-2; D not resolved. The CDR3 is 15 residues long. V was shortened by 4 bases and J by 2 bases, with 14 bases between the two germline ends. Germline V CDR1 and CDR2: LNHDA, SQIVND (reference sequence). The CDR3 nucleotides read TGTGCCAGTAGTACCGTCCCCGCGGGCAACTATGGCTACACCTTC. It yields the protein CASSTVPAGNYGYTF.

The rearrangement joins TRBV3-1 (or the pseudogene TRBV3-2) to TRBJ1-2, with D unresolved. Germline CDR1 LGHDT, CDR2 YNNKEL (reference sequence). With 8 bases removed from V and 9 bases from J, the gap between germline ends came to 16 bases. This CDR3 region has 12 residues. The CDR3, as DNA: TGTGCCAGCCGAGGCGCGAGTTTACGCTACACCTTC. It codes for CASRGASLRYTF.

The J gene is TRBJ1-4, the V gene TRBV10-3; maybe TRBD1 (5 bases). The CDR3 runs to 14 residues. V dropped 3 bases and J dropped 6 bases, with 11 bases sitting between them. The germline V gene encodes CDR1 ENHRY and CDR2 SYGVKD. CDR3 sequence (DNA): TGTGCCATCAGTGATCGGGGGATCGATGAAAAACTGTTTTTT. It translates to CAISDRGIDEKLFF.

The V and J genes are TRBV5-6 and TRBJ1-3; a weak D match, TRBD1 (6 bases). The CDR3 covers 16 residues. The V gene lost 5 bases and the J gene lost 0 bases, with 15 bases spanning the gap. Germline V gives CDR1 SGHDT, CDR2 YYEEEE. The CDR3 here is CASSFTQGPSGNTIYF. Here the CDR3 DNA reads TGTGCCAGCAGTTTTACACAGGGCCCCTCTGGAAACACCATATATTTT.

The chain has TRBV27 and TRBJ2-7; 9 bases align to TRBD1. Germline-derived CDR1 and CDR2 are MNHEY and SMNVEV (reference sequence). The CDR3 consists of 13 residues. Trimming took 4 bases from V and 5 from J; bases not matched to a gene: 3. The CDR3 sequence is CASSYGTGNEQYF. CDR3 nucleotide sequence: TGTGCCAGCAGTTATGGGACAGGGAACGAGCAGTACTTC.

The genes are TRBV4-1 and TRBJ2-2; 10 bases are a match to TRBD2. The V gene's germline CDR1 is MGHRA and CDR2 YSYEKL. Trimming at V came to 4 bases and at J to 6 bases, leaving 8 bases not matched to a gene. CDR3 size: 16 residues. This CDR3 is CASSLLIGLAAGELFF. CDR3 DNA sequence: TGCGCCAGCAGCCTCCTGATAGGACTAGCGGCCGGGGAGCTGTTTTTT.

The J gene is TRBJ2-1, the V gene TRBV11-2; TRBD2 aligns across 10 bases. Germline CDR1 and CDR2: SGHAT and FQNNGV. Trimming removed 5 bases from V and 8 bases from J; junction bases left unmatched: 9. This CDR3 is built from 15 residues. In nucleotides, the CDR3 is TGTGCCAGCAGCACCGGGACTAGCGATATCCATGAGCAGTTCTTC. It yields the protein CASSTGTSDIHEQFF. The variable domain in full, completed from reference TRBV11-2 and TRBJ2-1, reads EAGVAQSPRYKIIEKRQSVAFWCNPISGHATLYWYQQILGQGPKLLIQFQNNGVVDDSQLPKDRFSAERLKGVDSTLKIQPAKLEDSAVYLCASSTGTSDIHEQFFGPGTRLTVL.

This chain connects TRBV25-1 to TRBJ2-1; the D gene is possibly TRBD2 (6 bases). The CDR3 runs to 14 residues. Per germline, CDR1 MGHDK and CDR2 SYGVNS. Trimming pared 11 bases from V and 7 bases from J, leaving 21 bases between. CDR3 amino acids: CAAIGVGSQNEQFF. The CDR3 DNA sequence: TGTGCCGCGATTGGTGTCGGGAGCCAAAATGAGCAGTTCTTC. Full variable domain (remainder filled in from reference TRBV25-1 and TRBJ2-1): EADIYQTPRYLVIGTGKKITLECSQTMGHDKMYWYQQDPGMELHLIHYSYGVNSTEKGDLSSESTVSRIRTEHFPLTLESARPSHTSQYLCAAIGVGSQNEQFFGPGTRLTVL.

The chain recombines TRBV30 with TRBJ2-5, with D perhaps matching TRBD2 (5 bases). V gave up 2 bases and J gave up 1 base, with 8 bases separating them. The germline V gene encodes CDR1 GTSNPN and CDR2 SVGIG (reference sequence). The CDR3 length is 13 residues. CDR3 bases: TGTGCCTGGAGTAGACTACCCCAAGAGACCCAGTACTTC. Translated: CAWSRLPQETQYF.

V and J are TRBV5-1 and TRBJ2-3, with D perhaps TRBD2 (6 bases). Per the germline V gene, CDR1 is SGHRS and CDR2 is YFSETQ. Trimming shortened V by 2 bases and J by 6 bases, and 10 bases separated the two germline ends. This CDR3 is 13 amino acids long. The CDR3 reads CASSFRSGDTQYF. In DNA form, the CDR3 reads TGCGCCAGCAGCTTCAGAAGCGGGGATACGCAGTATTTT. The variable domain in full, completed from reference TRBV5-1 and TRBJ2-3, reads KAGVTQTPRYLIKTRGQQVTLSCSPISGHRSVSWYQQTPGQGLQFLFEYFSETQRNKGNFPGRFSGRQFSNSRSEMNVSTLELGDSALYLCASSFRSGDTQYFGPGTRLTVL.

The V and J genes are TRBV9 and TRBJ2-5; 12 positions match TRBD2. CDR1 is SGDLS and CDR2 is YYNGEE in the germline V gene. The length of the CDR3 is 15 residues. V trimming: 0 bases; J trimming: 5 bases; junction bases outside the gene matches: 2. The CDR3 spells CASSVGTSGVETQYF. Written as DNA, the CDR3 is TGTGCCAGCAGCGTAGGGACTAGCGGGGTGGAGACCCAGTACTTC.

The V and J genes are TRBV14 and TRBJ1-2; D not certain. Trimming removed 0 bases at V and 0 bases at J, with 8 bases between. The CDR3 spans 15 residues. Germline V gene lookup returns CDR1 SGHDN and CDR2 FVKESK. CDR3 sequence: CASSQEGRTNYGYTF. CDR3 nucleotide sequence: TGTGCCAGCAGCCAAGAGGGCAGGACTAACTATGGCTACACCTTC.

The V gene is TRBV27, the J gene TRBJ2-1; 7 bases fit TRBD2. Looked up from germline, CDR1 is MNHEY and CDR2 is SMNVEV (reference sequence). J lost 0 bases, V lost 1 base, and 0 bases had no gene match. The CDR3 is made up of 15 amino acids. The chain's CDR3 is CASSLWGGSYNEQFF. Written as DNA, the CDR3 is TGTGCCAGCAGTTTATGGGGGGGCTCCTACAATGAGCAGTTCTTC.

The rearrangement links TRBV6-5 to TRBJ2-4; D perhaps matches TRBD2 (6 bases). V lost 4 bases and J lost 1, with 14 bases in between. This CDR3 has 16 residues. Germline CDR1 MNHEY, CDR2 SVGAGI. The CDR3 region is CASSWGGGSAKNIQYF. The CDR3 DNA reads TGTGCCAGCAGTTGGGGTGGGGGGTCGGCCAAAAACATTCAGTACTTC.

The chain combines TRBV7-2 with TRBJ1-2, with 8 bases that match TRBD1. The CDR3 runs to 14 residues. Germline CDR1 is SGHTA and CDR2 is FQGNSA. With V trimmed by 3 bases and J by 4 bases, 4 bases remained unmatched. The CDR3 protein is CASSFSTGAYGYTF. Here the CDR3 DNA reads TGTGCCAGCAGCTTCTCGACAGGGGCCTATGGCTACACCTTC.

The J gene is TRBJ2-7, the V gene TRBV11-2; 8 bases map to TRBD2. The CDR3 loop spans 15 amino acids. Looked up from germline, CDR1 is SGHAT and CDR2 is FQNNGV. V was clipped by 5 bases and J by 7 bases; unmatched bases: 13. The CDR3 spells CASSLGPGAGGEQYF. In DNA form, the CDR3 reads TGTGCCAGCAGCCTCGGACCGGGGGCGGGGGGAGAGCAGTACTTC. Full variable domain (remainder filled in from reference TRBV11-2 and TRBJ2-7): EAGVAQSPRYKIIEKRQSVAFWCNPISGHATLYWYQQILGQGPKLLIQFQNNGVVDDSQLPKDRFSAERLKGVDSTLKIQPAKLEDSAVYLCASSLGPGAGGEQYFGPGTRLTVT.